This entry features one T cell receptor beta chain sequence. These data belong to a study of blood T cell repertoires in COVID-19. Germline V CDR1 and CDR2: MDHEN, SYDVKM. V was clipped by 5 bases and J by 3 bases, with 13 bases between them. The CDR3 contains 14 residues. Two negative PCRs, clearance, or symptom resolution had been documented for recovered Cohort 3 donors. In the authors' methods: Estimation of nucleated cell counts was performed using reference gene primer amplification. Profiling relied on immunoSEQ multiplex PCR, and the TCRdb table lists in-frame clones only, not all of them. Clone size and V and J calls were adopted from that table, with D and trimming inferred from the DNA. The data show 250,000 to 350,000 clones, approximately 85% seen once.

This TCR derives from a woman aged 30 to 39 who had recovered from COVID-19. The genes are TRBV28 and TRBJ1-2, with D possibly being TRBD1 (5 bases). Sample: PBMCs or T cells enriched from blood (not recorded which). The DNA of the CDR3 is TGTGCCAGCAGTGACAGCCCTTACTACTATGGCTACACCTTC. Amino acid sequence: CASSDSPYYYGYTF.